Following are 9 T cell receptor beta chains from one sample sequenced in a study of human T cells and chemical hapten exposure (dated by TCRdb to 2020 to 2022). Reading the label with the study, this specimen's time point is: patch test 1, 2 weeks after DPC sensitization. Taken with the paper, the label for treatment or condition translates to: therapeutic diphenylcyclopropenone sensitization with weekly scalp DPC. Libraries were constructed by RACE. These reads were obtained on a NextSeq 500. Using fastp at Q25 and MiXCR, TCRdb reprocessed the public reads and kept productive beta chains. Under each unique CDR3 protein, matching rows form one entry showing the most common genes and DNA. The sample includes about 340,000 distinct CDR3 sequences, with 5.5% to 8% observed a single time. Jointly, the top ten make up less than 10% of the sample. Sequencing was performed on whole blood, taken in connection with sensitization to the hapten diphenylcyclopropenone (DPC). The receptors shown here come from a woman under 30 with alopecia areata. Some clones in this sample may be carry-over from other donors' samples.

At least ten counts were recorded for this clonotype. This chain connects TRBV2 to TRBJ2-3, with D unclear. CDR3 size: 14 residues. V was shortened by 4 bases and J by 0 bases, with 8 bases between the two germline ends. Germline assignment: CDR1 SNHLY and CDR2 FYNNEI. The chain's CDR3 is CASSAQQSTDTQYF. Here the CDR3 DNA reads TGTGCCAGCAGTGCTCAGCAGAGCACAGATACGCAGTATTTT.

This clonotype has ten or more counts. The CDR3 protein is CASSPTGYEKLFF. The CDR3 nucleotides read TGTGCCAGCAGCCCGACAGGTTACGAAAAACTGTTTTTT. V is TRBV12-3 or TRBV12-4 and J is TRBJ1-4; weak D call: TRBD1 (6 bases). With 6 bases removed from V and 8 bases from J, the gap between germline ends came to 13 bases. The CDR3 runs to 13 residues.

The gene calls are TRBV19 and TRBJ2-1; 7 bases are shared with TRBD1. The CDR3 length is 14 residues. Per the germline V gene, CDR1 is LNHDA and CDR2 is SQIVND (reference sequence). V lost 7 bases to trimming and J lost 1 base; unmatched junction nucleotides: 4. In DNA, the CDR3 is TGTGCCAGTACAACAGGGGTTTCCTACAATGAGCAGTTCTTC. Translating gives CASTTGVSYNEQFF.

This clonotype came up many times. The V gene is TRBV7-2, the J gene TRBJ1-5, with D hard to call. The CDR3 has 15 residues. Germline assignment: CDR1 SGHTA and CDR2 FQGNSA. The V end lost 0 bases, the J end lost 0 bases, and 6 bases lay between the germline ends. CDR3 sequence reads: CASSLAPYSNQPQHF. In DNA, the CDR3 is TGTGCCAGCAGCTTAGCCCCGTATAGCAATCAGCCCCAGCATTTT.

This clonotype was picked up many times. In DNA, the CDR3 is TGTGCCAGCAGTAACGCCGGGGGCGAAGAGACCCAGTACTTC. This sequence encodes CASSNAGGEETQYF. The V gene is TRBV3-1, the J gene TRBJ2-5; D may match TRBD1 or TRBD2 (6 bases each). The CDR3 spans 14 residues. CDR1 is LGHDT and CDR2 is YNNKEL in the germline V gene (reference sequence). Between the trimmed V and J ends, which lost 6 bases and 3 bases, there was a span of 14 bases.

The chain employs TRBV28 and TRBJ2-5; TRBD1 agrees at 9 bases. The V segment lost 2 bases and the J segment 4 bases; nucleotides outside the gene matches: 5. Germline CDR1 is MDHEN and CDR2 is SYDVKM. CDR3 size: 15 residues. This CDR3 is CASSLVTGGTETQYF. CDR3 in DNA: TGTGCCAGCAGTTTAGTCACAGGGGGCACAGAGACCCAGTACTTC.

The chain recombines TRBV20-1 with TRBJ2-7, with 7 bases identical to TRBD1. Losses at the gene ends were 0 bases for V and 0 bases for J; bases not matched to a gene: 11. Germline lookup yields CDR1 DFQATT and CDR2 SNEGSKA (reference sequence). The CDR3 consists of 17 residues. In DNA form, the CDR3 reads TGCAGTGCTAGAGAGACAGGGAGTAAGGGGAGCTCCTACGAGCAGTACTTC. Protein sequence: CSARETGSKGSSYEQYF.

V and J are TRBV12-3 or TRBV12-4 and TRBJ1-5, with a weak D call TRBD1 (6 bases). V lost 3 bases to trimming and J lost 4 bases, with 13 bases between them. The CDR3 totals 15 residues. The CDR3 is CASSLMGAGNQPQHF. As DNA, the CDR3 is TGTGCCAGCAGTTTGATGGGGGCGGGTAATCAGCCCCAGCATTTT.

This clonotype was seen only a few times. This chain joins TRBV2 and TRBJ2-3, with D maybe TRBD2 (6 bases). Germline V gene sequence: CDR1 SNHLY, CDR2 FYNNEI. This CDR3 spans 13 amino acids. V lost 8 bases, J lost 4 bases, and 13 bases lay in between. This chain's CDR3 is CASLFASADTQYF. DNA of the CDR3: TGTGCCAGCCTCTTTGCTAGCGCAGATACGCAGTATTTT.